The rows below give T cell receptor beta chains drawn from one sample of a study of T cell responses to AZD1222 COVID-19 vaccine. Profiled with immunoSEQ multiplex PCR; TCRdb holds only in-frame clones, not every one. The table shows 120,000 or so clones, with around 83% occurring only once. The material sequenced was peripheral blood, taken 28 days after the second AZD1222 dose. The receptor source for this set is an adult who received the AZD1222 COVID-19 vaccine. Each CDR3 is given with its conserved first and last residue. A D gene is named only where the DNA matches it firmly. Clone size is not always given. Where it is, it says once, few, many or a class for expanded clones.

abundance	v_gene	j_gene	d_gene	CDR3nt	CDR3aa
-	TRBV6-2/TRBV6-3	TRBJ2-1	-	TGTGCCAGCAGCCCCGCCACCGATTACAATGAGCAGTTCTTC	CASSPATDYNEQFF
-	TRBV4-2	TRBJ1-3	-	TGTGCCAGCAGCCACCGCGAGCCCTCTGGAAACACCATATATTTT	CASSHREPSGNTIYF
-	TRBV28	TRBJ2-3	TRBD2	TGTGCCAGCAGTAGCGGGGGGTTTACTAGCACAGATACGCAGTATTTT	CASSSGGFTSTDTQYF
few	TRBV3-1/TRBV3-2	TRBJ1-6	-	TGTGCCAGCAGCCACGCAGTTGGGACACTGAATTCACCCCTCCACTTT	CASSHAVGTLNSPLHF
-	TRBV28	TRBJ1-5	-	TGTGCCAGCACCCCTGTTGTGGGGGTCAATAGCAATCAGCCCCAGCATTTT	CASTPVVGVNSNQPQHF
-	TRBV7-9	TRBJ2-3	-	TGTGCCAGCAGCTTATGGGAGACGTACACAGATACGCAGTATTTT	CASSLWETYTDTQYF
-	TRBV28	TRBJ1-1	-	TGTGCCAGCACCGACGGAGTCACTGGGGGGGCTTTCTTT	CASTDGVTGGAFF
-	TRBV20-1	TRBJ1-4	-	TGCAGTGCTAGTGATGGGACGGTTAATGAAAAACTGTTTTTT	CSASDGTVNEKLFF
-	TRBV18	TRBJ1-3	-	TGTGCCAGCTCACACTCGCCGGGGCAGAACTCTGGAAACACCATATATTTT	CASSHSPGQNSGNTIYF
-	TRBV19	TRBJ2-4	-	TGTGCCAGTAGTATAAGGTCGTCTGACATTCAGTACTTC	CASSIRSSDIQYF
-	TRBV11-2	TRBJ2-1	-	TGTGCCAGCATTAGCAGGCCTCAGTGGAATGAGCAGTTCTTC	CASISRPQWNEQFF
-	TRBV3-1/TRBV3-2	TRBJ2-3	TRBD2	TGTGCCAGCAGCCAGACTGGGAGCGGGGGCTACACAGATACGCAGTATTTT	CASSQTGSGGYTDTQYF
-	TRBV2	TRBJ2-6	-	TGTGCCAGCCTACTAGAGGAGGCTGGGGCCAACGTCCTGACTTTC	CASLLEEAGANVLTF
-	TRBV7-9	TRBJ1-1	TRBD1	TGTGCCAGCAGCCCATCAGGGGGCGGGGGGCACACTGAAGCTTTCTTT	CASSPSGGGGHTEAFF
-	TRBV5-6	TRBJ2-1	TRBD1	TGTGCCAGCAGCCCATGGACAGGGGTGGGCAATGAGCAGTTCTTC	CASSPWTGVGNEQFF
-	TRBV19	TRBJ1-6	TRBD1	TGTGCCAGTAGCTACGGACAGGGAGAGAGGTCACCCCTCCACTTT	CASSYGQGERSPLHF
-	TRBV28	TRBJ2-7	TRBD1	TGTGCCAGCAGTACCCCATCCCCAGGGGGCAGGTACGAGCAGTACTTC	CASSTPSPGGRYEQYF
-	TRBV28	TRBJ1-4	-	TGTGCCAGCAGTTTAGGGGGGAGGCGTGAAAAACTGTTTTTT	CASSLGGRREKLFF
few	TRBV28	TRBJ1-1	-	TGTGCCAGCAGTCGCGCCCAGGGGAGGGGGATGAACACTGAAGCTTTCTTT	CASSRAQGRGMNTEAFF
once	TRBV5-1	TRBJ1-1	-	TGCGCCAGCAGCTTGGGATCGGCATCGGACACTGAAGCTTTCTTT	CASSLGSASDTEAFF
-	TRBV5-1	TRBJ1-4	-	TGCGCCAGCAGCTTGGTTAGGGGTTGGGGGTATAATGAAAAACTGTTTTTT	CASSLVRGWGYNEKLFF
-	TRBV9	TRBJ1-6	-	TGTGCCAGCAGCGTAGACGGCGCCCTCAATTCACCCCTCCACTTT	CASSVDGALNSPLHF